This T cell receptor (beta chain) is from a study of T cell repertoires in cytomegalovirus infection. TCRdb called the reads again in MiXCR, with one record for every CDR3 protein. This table has 700,000 to 900,000 distinct CDR3 sequences, just under 30% appearing once. Per the germline V gene, CDR1 is MGHRA and CDR2 is YSYEKL. The CDR3 totals 14 residues. Concerning this clonotype itself: The antigen is unknown. One end of the junction varies from germline; a read error may be responsible.

The sample in question was cultured CD8+ T cells from PBMCs, obtained from culture after CMV antigen stimulation. The TCR was taken from a human donor in good health (CMV status not recorded). Some clones in this sample may be carry-over from other donors' samples. The rearrangement uses TRBV4-1 and TRBJ1-1; no firm D call. CDR3 loop: CASNQDQPYTEAFF. The CDR3 region has the DNA TGCGCCAGCAACCAAGATCAACCTTACACTGAAGCTTTCTTT.